Each of the 21 T cell receptor beta chains below was sequenced from the same sample in a study of blood T cells in healthy people across ages. Using a J-beta primer mix together with a sample-barcoded 5' primer, a second PCR was run for roughly 6 to 11 cycles. TCRdb ran MiXCR on the 5' RACE reads and lists one entry per CDR3 protein. In the table there are some 1.1 million distinct CDR3 sequences, under 40% of which are singletons. Input material: blood. These receptors all come from a young man in good health.

The genes are TRBV5-1 and TRBJ2-1, with D uncertain. From germline, CDR1 is SGHRS and CDR2 YFSETQ. The CDR3 length is 15 residues. V shed 0 bases and J shed 4 bases, with 11 bases lying between them. The CDR3: CASSLDYSPYNEQFF. The CDR3 nucleotides read TGCGCCAGCAGCTTGGATTATTCCCCTTACAATGAGCAGTTCTTC.

This clonotype was recorded a few times. The gene calls are TRBV4-3 and TRBJ1-4; D possibly corresponds to TRBD1 (6 bases). The V and J ends lost 0 bases and 3 bases respectively, with 17 bases between them. In germline, CDR1 is LGHNA, CDR2 YSLEER. CDR3 length: 18 residues. CDR3: CASSQDSQGKRANEKLFF. CDR3 DNA: TGCGCCAGCAGCCAAGATTCCCAGGGGAAGAGGGCTAATGAAAAACTGTTTTTT.

This rearrangement joins TRBV9 to TRBJ2-3, with 9 positions matching TRBD2. Germline V gene sequence: CDR1 SGDLS, CDR2 YYNGEE. This CDR3 spans 17 amino acids. V gave up 0 bases and J gave up 3 bases; unmatched junction bases: 8. The CDR3: CASSVVGLAGVTDTQYF. As DNA, the CDR3 is TGTGCCAGCAGCGTAGTGGGGTTAGCGGGAGTAACAGATACGCAGTATTTT.

This clonotype has just a few counts. V is TRBV5-8 and J is TRBJ1-5; tentative D call: TRBD1 (5 bases). Germline-derived CDR1 and CDR2 are SGHTS and YDEGEE. The ends were cut back, 7 bases at V and 6 bases at J, with 17 bases in the middle. The CDR3 totals 14 residues. Here the CDR3 reads CASGGLREGQPQHF. The CDR3 DNA reads TGTGCCAGCGGAGGCCTCAGGGAGGGTCAGCCCCAGCATTTT.

This clonotype occurred a few times. The chain has TRBV5-1 and TRBJ1-1; TRBD1 aligns across 11 bases. After removal of 7 bases from V and 6 bases from J, the junction contained 5 bases not matched to a gene. CDR1 is SGHRS, CDR2 YFSETQ, per germline. CDR3 length: 13 residues. In DNA, the CDR3 is TGCGCCAGCTCCGGGACAGGGGGATCTGAAGCTTTCTTT. Translation gives CASSGTGGSEAFF.

A few counts support this clonotype. The chain is built from TRBV4-2 and TRBJ2-3, with D unclear. The CDR3 runs to 14 residues. Looked up from germline, CDR1 is LGHNA and CDR2 is YNFKEQ. V lost 3 bases and J lost 4, with 11 bases in between. The CDR3 DNA is TGTGCCAGCAGCCAGGGAAGGGTCCCAGATACGCAGTATTTT. This sequence encodes CASSQGRVPDTQYF.

This clonotype showed up just a few times. CDR3 sequence (DNA): TGTGCCAGCAGTTTTCGGGACGTGGAGTACGAGCAGTACTTC. Its protein is CASSFRDVEYEQYF. The rearrangement uses TRBV6-5 and TRBJ2-7; D assignment may be TRBD1 or TRBD2 (5 bases each). Trimming took 4 bases from V and 4 from J, leaving 14 bases between them. Germline V CDR1 and CDR2: MNHEY, SVGAGI. The CDR3 is 14 amino acids.

The chain links TRBV30 to TRBJ2-3; D possibly corresponds to TRBD2 (5 bases). The CDR3 runs to 14 residues. Between the trimmed V and J ends, which lost 4 bases and 10 bases, there was a span of 21 bases. Germline V gene sequence: CDR1 GTSNPN, CDR2 SVGIG (reference sequence). CDR3 in amino acids: CAWMDPGIPSPQYF. In DNA form, the CDR3 reads TGTGCCTGGATGGACCCGGGGATCCCCTCTCCGCAGTATTTT.

This clonotype was recorded a few times. The genes are TRBV12-3 or TRBV12-4 and TRBJ2-1, with 15 nucleotides matching TRBD2. V trimming: 3 bases; J trimming: 7 bases; junction bases outside the gene matches: 10. The CDR3 extends over 18 amino acids. This chain's CDR3 is CASSFPLGLAGGGNEQFF. DNA for the CDR3: TGTGCCAGCAGTTTCCCCCTCGGACTAGCGGGGGGGGGAAATGAGCAGTTCTTC.

In its sample, this clonotype was seen a few times. The chain recombines TRBV5-5 with TRBJ1-5; the D gene is possibly TRBD1 (5 bases). V was trimmed by 5 bases and J by 3 bases, leaving 12 bases between them. CDR1 is SGHKS, CDR2 YYEKEE, per germline (reference sequence). The CDR3 is 14 residues long. The CDR3 coding sequence is TGTGCCAGCAGTTACGGGGCCGTCAATCAGCCCCAGCATTTT. This translates into CASSYGAVNQPQHF.

The chain has TRBV14 and TRBJ2-1, with D possibly TRBD1 on 6 matching bases. V gave up 4 bases and J gave up 5 bases, with 18 bases separating them. The CDR3 spans 16 residues. Germline V CDR1 and CDR2: SGHDN, FVKESK. CDR3 sequence: CASSRGTGYRDNEQFF. In DNA form, the CDR3 reads TGTGCCAGCAGCCGGGGAACAGGGTACCGGGACAATGAGCAGTTCTTC. Filled out from reference TRBV14 and TRBJ2-1, the complete variable domain reads EAGVTQFPSHSVIEKGQTVTLRCDPISGHDNLYWYRRVMGKEIKFLLHFVKESKQDESGMPNNRFLAERTGGTYSTLKVQPAELEDSGVYFCASSRGTGYRDNEQFFGPGTRLTVL.

This clonotype was picked up one time. The chain has TRBV28 and TRBJ2-2, with 7 bases that match TRBD1. CDR1 is MDHEN and CDR2 is SYDVKM in the germline V gene. The CDR3 runs to 16 residues. V lost 5 bases to trimming and J lost 4 bases; unmatched junction nucleotides: 10. CDR3 nucleotide sequence: TGTGCCAGCAGTATGGACAGGTCCCATCGCACCGGGGAGCTGTTTTTT. Its protein is CASSMDRSHRTGELFF.

The chain joins TRBV7-9 to TRBJ1-4, with 9 positions matching TRBD1. Trimming took 5 bases from V and 7 from J; bases not matched to a gene: 8. The CDR3 consists of 15 residues. Germline V gene sequence: CDR1 SEHNR, CDR2 FQNEAQ (reference sequence). In nucleotides, the CDR3 is TGTGCCAGCAGCCCCACAGGACAGGGGTTTGAAAAACTGTTTTTT. Translation: CASSPTGQGFEKLFF.

V usage is TRBV7-2 and J usage is TRBJ2-1; D is undetermined. Looked up from germline, CDR1 is SGHTA and CDR2 is FQGNSA. The CDR3 runs to 14 residues. V gave up 2 bases and J gave up 9 bases, with 14 bases separating them. Here the CDR3 reads CASSLLTVSREQFF. The CDR3 coding sequence is TGTGCCAGCAGCTTATTAACGGTCAGTCGTGAGCAGTTCTTC.

This clonotype was recorded at least ten times. The rearrangement joins TRBV29-1 to TRBJ2-3; D is unresolved. There are 13 residues in the CDR3. Germline V lookup: CDR1 SQVTM, CDR2 ANQGSEA. V was pared by 2 bases and J by 5 bases, with 11 bases between. The DNA for the CDR3 is TGCAGCGTTGAAAATCTGGTTGGAGATACGCAGTATTTT. Translation: CSVENLVGDTQYF.

The V call is TRBV29-1, the J call TRBJ2-1, with D unclear. The V gene lost 7 bases and the J gene lost 7 bases, with 11 bases spanning the gap. Looked up from germline, CDR1 is SQVTM and CDR2 is ANQGSEA. The CDR3 covers 11 residues. CDR3 region: CSGGESNEQFF. As DNA, the CDR3 is TGCAGCGGTGGAGAATCGAATGAGCAGTTCTTC.

The rearrangement joins TRBV4-1 to TRBJ1-1; D possibly corresponds to TRBD1 (6 bases). This CDR3 has 14 amino acids. V was shortened by 0 bases and J by 2 bases, with 7 bases between the two germline ends. Germline V CDR1 and CDR2: MGHRA, YSYEKL. Here the CDR3 DNA reads TGCGCCAGCAGCCAAGAGGGACAAAACACTGAAGCTTTCTTT. As protein: CASSQEGQNTEAFF.

The V call is TRBV9, the J call TRBJ2-5; 7 bases are shared with TRBD1. The J segment lost 4 bases and the V segment lost 4 bases, leaving 10 bases of the junction unmatched. Germline V CDR1 and CDR2: SGDLS, YYNGEE. The CDR3 consists of 15 residues. Here the CDR3 reads CASSPIGGISETQYF. CDR3 DNA: TGTGCCAGCAGCCCGATAGGGGGCATTTCAGAGACCCAGTACTTC. The full variable domain, in which reference TRBV9 and TRBJ2-5 provide the parts outside the CDR3, is DSGVTQTPKHLITATGQRVTLRCSPRSGDLSVYWYQQSLDQGLQFLIQYYNGEERAKGNILERFSAQQFPDLHSELNLSSLELGDSALYFCASSPIGGISETQYFGPGTRLLVL.

The chain employs TRBV20-1 and TRBJ2-5, with D tentatively TRBD2 (6 bases). CDR3 length: 12 amino acids. Germline V gene data show CDR1 as DFQATT and CDR2 as SNEGSKA (reference sequence). The V gene lost 5 bases and the J gene lost 5 bases, with 12 bases spanning the gap. The DNA for the CDR3 is TGCAGTGCTCCCCACCGGGGGGAGACCCAGTACTTC. Amino acid sequence: CSAPHRGETQYF.

In its sample, this clonotype was seen a few times. The V call is TRBV20-1, the J call TRBJ1-1; 7 nucleotides agree with TRBD1. The CDR3 loop spans 13 amino acids. The V gene end was trimmed by 3 bases and the J gene end by 3 bases; junction bases not matched to a gene: 4. Per the germline V gene, CDR1 is DFQATT and CDR2 is SNEGSKA (reference sequence). CDR3 sequence (DNA): TGCAGTGCTAGTGGGGACAGCCACACTGAAGCTTTCTTT. It is translated as CSASGDSHTEAFF.

This clonotype came up a few times. The chain combines TRBV5-1 with TRBJ2-7; 11 bases match TRBD1. From germline, CDR1 is SGHRS and CDR2 YFSETQ. V was pared by 1 base and J by 0 bases, with 3 bases of the junction left unmatched. This CDR3 contains 16 residues. CDR3 protein: CASSLRTGGLSYEQYF. The CDR3, as DNA: TGCGCCAGCAGCTTGAGGACAGGGGGCCTCTCCTACGAGCAGTACTTC. Full variable domain (rest looked up from reference TRBV5-1 and TRBJ2-7): KAGVTQTPRYLIKTRGQQVTLSCSPISGHRSVSWYQQTPGQGLQFLFEYFSETQRNKGNFPGRFSGRQFSNSRSEMNVSTLELGDSALYLCASSLRTGGLSYEQYFGPGTRLTVT.